The present entry profiles one T cell receptor beta chain with its context. Its antigen is not known. This entry belongs to a study of long-term antiretroviral therapy in people with HIV. Investigators performed immunoSEQ version v3.0 at survey level. In sequencing, roughly 35,000-55,000 T-cell genomes per sample were targeted. Sequencing was performed with immunoSEQ multiplex PCR; in TCRdb, only in-frame clones are kept and a portion is missing. The table lists 30,000 to 35,000 clones, roughly 97% of them singletons. Study-wide findings and caveats: Patients on ART gained diversity, which nonetheless stayed below transplant donor controls. Controls exceeded HIV repertoires in CDR3 length range.

Per the germline V gene, CDR1 is SQVTM and CDR2 is ANQGSEA. This CDR3 has 13 amino acids. V lost 7 bases to trimming and J lost 4 bases; unmatched junction nucleotides: 5. The J gene is TRBJ2-5, the V gene TRBV29-1; 11 bases agree with TRBD2. The origin of this receptor is a man aged 25 to 40 with HIV. This specimen consisted of unsorted PBMCs, obtained 6.9 years after starting antiretroviral therapy. The CDR3, as DNA: TGCAGCGGCCGACTAGCGGGGTTAGAGACCCAGTACTTC. This gives the protein CSGRLAGLETQYF. The full variable domain, completed using reference TRBV29-1 and TRBJ2-5, is SAVISQKPSRDICQRGTSLTIQCQVDSQVTMMFWYRQQPGQSLTLIATANQGSEATYESGFVIDKFPISRPNLTFSTLTVSNMSPEDSSIYLCSGRLAGLETQYFGPGTRLLVL.